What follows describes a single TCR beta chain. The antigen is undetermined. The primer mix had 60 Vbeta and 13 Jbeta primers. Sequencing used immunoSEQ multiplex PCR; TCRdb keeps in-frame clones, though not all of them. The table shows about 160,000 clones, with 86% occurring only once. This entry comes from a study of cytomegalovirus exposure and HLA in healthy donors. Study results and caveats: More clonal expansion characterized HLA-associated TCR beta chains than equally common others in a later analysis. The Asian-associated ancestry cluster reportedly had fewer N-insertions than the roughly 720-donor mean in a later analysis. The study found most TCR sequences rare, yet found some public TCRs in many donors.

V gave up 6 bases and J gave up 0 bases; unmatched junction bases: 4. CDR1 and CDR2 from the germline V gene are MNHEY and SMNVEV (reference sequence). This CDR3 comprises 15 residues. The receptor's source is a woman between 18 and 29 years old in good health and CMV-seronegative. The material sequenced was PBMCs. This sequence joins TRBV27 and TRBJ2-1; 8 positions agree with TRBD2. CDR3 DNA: TGTGCCAGCAGCCTAGCGGGCAGCTCCTACAATGAGCAGTTCTTC. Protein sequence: CASSLAGSSYNEQFF.